Described below is a single T cell receptor (beta chain) sequence and its context. Germline V gene lookup returns CDR1 ENHRY and CDR2 SYGVKD. Unmatched junction bases numbered 13, after V lost 10 bases and J lost 5 bases. The CDR3 runs to 16 residues. Generated by immunoSEQ multiplex PCR, the TCRdb table keeps only in-frame clones and is missing some. The table has 14,000 or so clones, over 75% seen once. This specimen belongs to a study of immune evolution from preneoplasia to lung adenocarcinoma. This sequence originates from a donor older than 65 with lung adenocarcinoma. J is TRBJ2-2 and V is TRBV10-3; 10 nucleotides align to TRBD2. The specimen sequenced was FFPE lung adenocarcinoma in situ tissue. DNA for the CDR3: TGTGCCACCACAAATGGCCTAGCGGGAGCAACCGGGGAGCTGTTTTTT. This codes for CATTNGLAGATGELFF.